A single sample is the source of the 28 T cell receptor beta chains below, sequenced in a study of spatial heterogeneity in lung cancer. Time point meaning: blood at routine non-recurrence follow-up after resection. TCRdb called the 5' RACE reads again in MiXCR, with one record for every CDR3 protein. The sample carries around 98,000 distinct CDR3 sequences, approximately 19% recorded once. The material sequenced was PBMCs, taken at follow-up. These TCRs come from a male donor with early-stage non-small cell lung cancer.

The rearrangement links TRBV3-1 to TRBJ1-1; D possibly corresponds to TRBD1 (6 bases). The germline V gene encodes CDR1 LGHDT and CDR2 YNNKEL (reference sequence). This CDR3 contains 17 residues. Trimming shortened V by 2 bases and J by 1 base, and 17 bases separated the two germline ends. The CDR3 nucleotides are TGTGCCAGCAGCCAAAGGACAGACGCGGTTCGGAACACTGAAGCTTTCTTT. Amino acid sequence: CASSQRTDAVRNTEAFF.

The CDR3 region is CASSLGRAQAYGYTF. Here the CDR3 DNA reads TGTGCCAGCAGCTTAGGGCGGGCCCAAGCCTATGGCTACACCTTC. V and J are TRBV7-2 and TRBJ1-2, with D unclear. Trimming took off 1 base at V and 4 bases at J, with 13 bases between the two ends. The CDR3 sequence is 15 residues long. Germline CDR1 reads SGHTA; CDR2 reads FQGNSA.

The chain recombines TRBV12-3 or TRBV12-4 with TRBJ2-2, with D tentatively TRBD2 (5 bases). V shed 6 bases and J shed 1 base, with 9 bases lying between them. The CDR3 is made up of 14 amino acids. The DNA for the CDR3 is TGTGCCAGCAGCCGCGGGCAGAACACCGGGGAGCTGTTTTTT. This encodes CASSRGQNTGELFF.

As for this clonotype: At one end the junction does not follow the germline gene, possibly because of a read error. This chain joins TRBV3-1 and TRBJ2-2; TRBD2 aligns across 7 bases. Germline V gene lookup returns CDR1 LGHDT and CDR2 YNNKEL (reference sequence). The CDR3 extends over 16 amino acids. DNA of the CDR3: TGTGTCAGCAGCCCATACGCGGGGGCGAACACCGGGGAGCTGTTTTTT. Its translation is CVSSPYAGANTGELFF.

This clonotype was seen many times. The V call is TRBV24-1, the J call TRBJ2-3, with TRBD2 identical over 14 bases. This CDR3 is built from 17 residues. Germline V gene data show CDR1 as KGHDR and CDR2 as SFDVKD. The J segment lost 3 bases and the V segment lost 4 bases, leaving 5 bases of the junction unmatched. CDR3 sequence reads: CATSERGLAGGTDTQYF. CDR3 bases: TGTGCCACCAGTGAGAGAGGACTAGCGGGGGGTACAGATACGCAGTATTTT.

The rearrangement links TRBV20-1 to TRBJ2-3, with TRBD2 matching over 11 bases. This CDR3 comprises 17 residues. Germline values: CDR1 DFQATT, CDR2 SNEGSKA (reference sequence). V was pared by 6 bases and J by 0 bases, with 11 bases of the junction left unmatched. CDR3 loop: CSAETSGAHKSTDTQYF. CDR3 nucleotides: TGCAGTGCGGAGACTAGCGGGGCGCACAAGAGCACAGATACGCAGTATTTT.

The chain links TRBV2 to TRBJ2-2; TRBD1 is a possible D gene (6 bases). Germline CDR1 is SNHLY and CDR2 is FYNNEI. V was cut by 6 bases and J by 5 bases, with 16 bases left in between. The CDR3 runs to 15 residues. CDR3: CASRTIQGRTGELFF. The CDR3 DNA is TGTGCCAGCAGAACGATACAGGGAAGAACCGGGGAGCTGTTTTTT. Together with reference TRBV2 and TRBJ2-2, the CDR3 gives the full variable domain: EPEVTQTPSHQVTQMGQEVILRCVPISNHLYFYWYRQILGQKVEFLVSFYNNEISEKSEIFDDQFSVERPDGSNFTLKIRSTKLEDSAMYFCASRTIQGRTGELFFGEGSRLTVL.

The genes are TRBV3-1 and TRBJ2-3; D is unresolved. V shed 0 bases and J shed 2 bases, with 3 bases lying between them. Germline CDR1 is LGHDT and CDR2 is YNNKEL (reference sequence). The CDR3 runs 13 residues. The DNA of the CDR3 is TGTGCCAGCAGCCAAGAGTACACAGATACGCAGTATTTT. Residues: CASSQEYTDTQYF.

The chain recombines TRBV5-4 with TRBJ2-2; no clear D gene. Germline CDR1 reads SGHNT; CDR2 reads YYREEE (reference sequence). The V and J ends lost 0 bases and 6 bases respectively, with 12 bases between them. The CDR3 loop spans 15 amino acids. CDR3 sequence: CASSLALGSAGELFF. CDR3 bases: TGTGCCAGCAGCTTGGCACTGGGTTCCGCCGGGGAGCTGTTTTTT.

This clonotype has a handful of counts. The chain links TRBV7-2 to TRBJ1-4; D possibly corresponds to TRBD1 (6 bases). Germline CDR1 SGHTA, CDR2 FQGNSA. V was shortened by 5 bases and J by 5 bases, with 15 bases between the two germline ends. The CDR3 length is 15 residues. For the CDR3, the DNA is TGTGCCAGCAGCCTGCAACAGGGACGAAATGAAAAACTGTTTTTT. Its protein product is CASSLQQGRNEKLFF. The full variable domain, its missing parts supplied by reference TRBV7-2 and TRBJ1-4, is GAGVSQSPSNKVTEKGKDVELRCDPISGHTALYWYRQSLGQGLEFLIYFQGNSAPDKSGLPSDRFSAERTGGSVSTLTIQRTQQEDSAVYLCASSLQQGRNEKLFFGSGTQLSVL.

This clonotype appeared many times. V gene TRBV9 combines with J gene TRBJ1-3; D unclear. This CDR3 comprises 12 residues. Germline V gives CDR1 SGDLS, CDR2 YYNGEE. Trimming removed 0 bases from V and 4 bases from J, with 2 bases in between. CDR3 sequence (DNA): TGTGCCAGCAGCGTAGGAGGAAACACCATATATTTT. Translation gives CASSVGGNTIYF.

The table lists this clonotype with a few counts. The CDR3 sequence is CATGDLNYEQYF. In DNA, the CDR3 is TGTGCCACCGGGGACCTTAACTACGAGCAGTACTTC. The chain carries TRBV6-1 and TRBJ2-7; either TRBD1 or TRBD2 may fit D (5 bases each). The V end lost 10 bases, the J end lost 3 bases, and 13 bases lay between the germline ends. The CDR3 has 12 amino acids. Looked up from germline, CDR1 is MNHNS and CDR2 is SASEGT.

This clonotype has only a few counts. The chain joins TRBV5-1 to TRBJ1-1; TRBD1 matches at 8 bases. Germline V gene lookup returns CDR1 SGHRS and CDR2 YFSETQ. V shed 6 bases, J shed 0 bases, and the junction held 4 bases outside the gene matches. The CDR3 runs to 14 residues. CDR3 protein: CASTHRGLNTEAFF. The CDR3 bases are TGCGCCAGCACCCACAGGGGGTTGAACACTGAAGCTTTCTTT.

The rearrangement links TRBV7-9 to TRBJ2-3, with TRBD2 matching 7 bases. The ends lost 0 bases at V and 0 bases at J; junction bases unmatched: 6. The CDR3 has 17 residues. Germline V CDR1 and CDR2: SEHNR, FQNEAQ (reference sequence). The CDR3 here is CASSLALGGRSTDTQYF. CDR3 coding DNA: TGTGCCAGCAGCTTAGCGCTGGGCGGGAGAAGCACAGATACGCAGTATTTT. The full variable domain, its missing parts supplied by reference TRBV7-9 and TRBJ2-3, is DTGVSQNPRHKITKRGQNVTFRCDPISEHNRLYWYRQTLGQGPEFLTYFQNEAQLEKSRLLSDRFSAERPKGSFSTLEIQRTEQGDSAMYLCASSLALGGRSTDTQYFGPGTRLTVL.

The chain links TRBV29-1 to TRBJ2-5; D tentatively fits TRBD1 or TRBD2 (5 bases each). Trimming took 8 bases from V and 2 from J, leaving 12 bases between them. The CDR3 length is 12 residues. The germline V gene has CDR1 SQVTM and CDR2 ANQGSEA. DNA of the CDR3: TGCAGCTTCTCCTGGGGGCAAGAGACCCAGTACTTC. Translated, it gives CSFSWGQETQYF. The whole variable domain, filled in from reference TRBV29-1 and TRBJ2-5, reads SAVISQKPSRDICQRGTSLTIQCQVDSQVTMMFWYRQQPGQSLTLIATANQGSEATYESGFVIDKFPISRPNLTFSTLTVSNMSPEDSSIYLCSFSWGQETQYFGPGTRLLVL.

Comment on this clonotype: The junction does not match germline at one end; this may be a read error. The rearrangement joins TRBV11-2 to TRBJ2-5, with D tentatively TRBD2 (6 bases). Germline V gene lookup returns CDR1 SGHAT and CDR2 FQNNGV. The CDR3 covers 15 residues. The CDR3 DNA follows: TGTGCCAGCAGCGTAGACCGGGGGACCCAAGAGACCCAGTACTTC. Amino acid sequence: CASSVDRGTQETQYF.

This clonotype has ten or more counts. The V and J genes are TRBV6-2 or TRBV6-3 and TRBJ2-4; 10 bases align to TRBD1. The germline V gene has CDR1 MNHEY and CDR2 SVGEGT. The CDR3 has 17 residues. V lost 2 bases and J lost 4; bases outside the gene matches: 8. CDR3 sequence reads: CASSYTVGTGEKNIQYF. In DNA form, the CDR3 reads TGTGCCAGCAGTTACACAGTTGGGACAGGGGAAAAAAACATTCAGTACTTC.

The chain is built from TRBV6-1 and TRBJ1-1; D is uncertain. The CDR3 runs to 13 residues. V gave up 6 bases and J gave up 3 bases, with 11 bases separating them. Germline CDR1 reads MNHNS; CDR2 reads SASEGT. The CDR3, as DNA: TGTGCCAGCAGCAAGACGGTGGACACTGAAGCTTTCTTT. Translating it yields CASSKTVDTEAFF.

This chain connects TRBV4-2 to TRBJ1-1; TRBD1 matches 7 bases. This CDR3 region has 14 residues. Germline assignment: CDR1 LGHNA and CDR2 YNFKEQ. With V trimmed by 0 bases and J by 10 bases, 8 bases remained unmatched. The CDR3 DNA reads as TGTGCCAGCAGCCAAGATCCAGGGGGTAACGGAGCTTTCTTT. Its translation: CASSQDPGGNGAFF.

The gene calls are TRBV19 and TRBJ2-1; 8 bases map to TRBD2. V was clipped by 5 bases and J by 4 bases; unmatched bases: 10. The CDR3 sequence is 16 residues long. Germline V gene lookup returns CDR1 LNHDA and CDR2 SQIVND (reference sequence). DNA for the CDR3: TGTGCCAGTAGTGCCCCGGGAGGGGGGTATTACAATGAGCAGTTCTTC. Encoded protein: CASSAPGGGYYNEQFF.

The table lists this clonotype with a few counts. V is TRBV3-1 and J is TRBJ2-3, with 16 bases fitting TRBD2. Trimming took 4 bases from V and 2 from J; bases not matched to a gene: 9. The germline CDR1 and CDR2 sequences are LGHDT and YNNKEL (reference sequence). This CDR3 is 19 amino acids long. The DNA for the CDR3 is TGTGCCAGCAGCCGCCCGGGACTAGCGGGAGGGCGAAACACAGATACGCAGTATTTT. It translates to CASSRPGLAGGRNTDTQYF.

This clonotype was seen more than once but under ten times. The rearrangement uses TRBV29-1 and TRBJ2-3; the D is unclear. Germline loops: CDR1 SQVTM, CDR2 ANQGSEA. There are 14 residues in the CDR3. V shed 7 bases and J shed 1 base, with 15 bases lying between them. The CDR3 nucleotides read TGCAGCGCAAGAGGAGCTGGACGCACAGATACGCAGTATTTT. Residues: CSARGAGRTDTQYF.

The CDR3 is CASSQSELNYGYTF. CDR3 sequence (DNA): TGCGCCAGCAGCCAAAGCGAGCTCAACTATGGCTACACCTTC. The chain links TRBV4-3 to TRBJ1-2; no firm D call. This CDR3 spans 14 amino acids. Trimming shortened V by 2 bases and J by 2 bases, and 9 bases separated the two germline ends. Germline V CDR1 and CDR2: LGHNA, YSLEER.

V and J are TRBV7-9 and TRBJ2-1; 11 nucleotides align to TRBD2. CDR3 length: 17 residues. The germline V gene encodes CDR1 SEHNR and CDR2 FQNEAQ (reference sequence). Trimming cost V 5 bases and J 3 bases; bases outside gene matches: 9. In DNA, the CDR3 is TGTGCCAGCAGCAATACCCAGACTAGCGGGGACTACAATGAGCAGTTCTTC. It yields the protein CASSNTQTSGDYNEQFF.

This clonotype was detected a few times. The rearrangement links TRBV7-2 to TRBJ2-3; 7 nucleotides line up with TRBD2. The germline V gene encodes CDR1 SGHTA and CDR2 FQGNSA. The trim removed 10 bases at V and 1 base at J, leaving 11 bases unmatched. The CDR3 covers 15 residues. The CDR3 nucleotides read TGTGCCACACTGTTAGGCGGGGGTGGCACAGATACGCAGTATTTT. Translated, it gives CATLLGGGGTDTQYF.

The chain carries TRBV6-5 and TRBJ2-5; 12 bases are shared with TRBD2. In germline, CDR1 is MNHEY, CDR2 SVGAGI. The CDR3 length is 15 residues. J lost 9 bases, V lost 5 bases, and 10 bases had no gene match. CDR3 amino acids: CASSPGLAGQSAQYF. The CDR3 bases are TGTGCCAGCAGTCCCGGACTAGCGGGGCAATCGGCCCAGTACTTC.

The chain has TRBV5-1 and TRBJ1-2; D is unclear. Germline V gives CDR1 SGHRS, CDR2 YFSETQ. The CDR3 covers 14 residues. V lost 0 bases and J lost 0, with 6 bases in between. CDR3 sequence reads: CASSLAETNYGYTF. The CDR3 nucleotides read TGCGCCAGCAGCTTGGCAGAAACTAACTATGGCTACACCTTC.

The rearrangement uses TRBV5-1 and TRBJ2-7; TRBD1 matches 8 bases. CDR1 and CDR2 from the germline V gene are SGHRS and YFSETQ. The CDR3 is 14 amino acids. V was clipped by 0 bases and J by 3 bases; unmatched bases: 2. CDR3 nucleotide sequence: TGCGCCAGCAGCTTGGATGGACAGGGCTACGAGCAGTACTTC. Its protein product is CASSLDGQGYEQYF.